The T cell receptor (beta chain) described here comes from a study of T cell responses to AZD1222 COVID-19 vaccine. Germline assignment: CDR1 WSHSY and CDR2 SAAADI. CDR3 length: 15 amino acids. V dropped 6 bases and J dropped 10 bases, with 19 bases sitting between them. The repertoire was sequenced with immunoSEQ multiplex PCR; TCRdb's copy has only in-frame clones and lacks some. The sample lists 80,000 to 90,000 clones; roughly nine tenths were seen once. Study observations and caveats: Baseline serology detected seropositivity in only a handful of AZD1222 recipients.

Comment on this clone: What it recognizes is unknown.

The chain joins TRBV10-2 to TRBJ1-6; D may be TRBD1 (6 bases). Material: peripheral blood, obtained on day 0 of AZD1222 vaccination. This sequence originates from an adult in good health. The DNA for the CDR3 is TGCGCCAGCAGCGAGAGGACAGCAGGCGGATCACCCCTCCACTTT. Translating gives CASSERTAGGSPLHF.